The 7 T cell receptor beta chains in this list originate from one sample, sequenced in a study of control samples from healthy donors and cancer patients. Method: immunoSEQ multiplex PCR; TCRdb's copy keeps in-frame clones and lacks some. The repertoire holds around 42,000 clones, with approximately 94% as singletons. Input material: blood. These TCRs come from a man aged 55-75 years in good health.

The genes are TRBV6-1 and TRBJ1-5, with D perhaps matching TRBD1 (6 bases). Germline assignment: CDR1 MNHNS and CDR2 SASEGT. The CDR3 has 13 residues. Trimming stripped 3 bases from V and 7 bases from J, with 10 bases between. The CDR3 here is CASSDRGGQPQHF. Written as DNA, the CDR3 is TGTGCCAGCAGTGACAGGGGTGGCCAGCCCCAGCATTTT.

The J gene is TRBJ2-3, the V gene TRBV13, with D uncertain. This CDR3 is built from 16 residues. V lost 6 bases and J lost 0, with 16 bases in between. Germline V CDR1 and CDR2: PRHDT, FYEKMQ (reference sequence). The CDR3 loop reads CASSSTPLTSTDTQYF. The CDR3 DNA reads TGTGCCAGCAGTTCCACGCCCCTTACTAGCACAGATACGCAGTATTTT.

The gene calls are TRBV24-1 and TRBJ2-7; 10 bases fit TRBD2. Germline trimming cut 5 bases from V and 3 bases from J; bases unmatched to any gene: 3. This CDR3 has 14 residues. From germline, CDR1 is KGHDR and CDR2 SFDVKD. This CDR3 is CATSGASGGYEQYF. The CDR3 nucleotides read TGTGCCACCAGTGGGGCTAGCGGGGGCTACGAGCAGTACTTC.

The chain recombines TRBV7-8 with TRBJ1-5, with D tentatively TRBD1 (5 bases). The CDR3 is 14 amino acids. The V gene lost 5 bases and the J gene lost 1 base, with 9 bases spanning the gap. Germline CDR1 SGHVS, CDR2 FQNEAQ. The CDR3 region has the DNA TGTGCCAGCAGCCACGAGGGGAGCAATCAGCCCCAGCATTTT. Protein: CASSHEGSNQPQHF.

This chain links TRBV28 with TRBJ2-1; no clear D. CDR1 and CDR2 (germline): MDHEN, SYDVKM. Trimming shortened V by 7 bases and J by 9 bases, and 13 bases separated the two germline ends. The CDR3 is 12 amino acids. The CDR3, as DNA: TGTGCCAGCAATTCCCGAGTTGGTGAGCAGTTCTTC. It is translated as CASNSRVGEQFF.

V usage is TRBV7-8 and J usage is TRBJ1-5; 8 bases agree with TRBD1. The CDR3 has 15 residues. With V trimmed by 1 base and J by 6 bases, 5 bases remained unmatched. The germline gives CDR1 SGHVS, CDR2 FQNEAQ. The CDR3 loop is CASSLDRGVFQPQHF. CDR3 in DNA: TGTGCCAGCAGCTTAGACAGGGGGGTTTTTCAGCCCCAGCATTTT.

V usage is TRBV27 and J usage is TRBJ2-2; TRBD2 agrees at 11 bases. This CDR3 region has 17 residues. Germline trimming cut 5 bases from V and 1 base from J; bases unmatched to any gene: 6. Germline lookup yields CDR1 MNHEY and CDR2 SMNVEV (reference sequence). CDR3 bases: TGTGCCAGCAGTCCGAGACTAGCGGGATTGAACACCGGGGAGCTGTTTTTT. Its protein is CASSPRLAGLNTGELFF.